A single sample is the source of the 10 T cell receptor beta chains below, sequenced in a study of cytomegalovirus exposure and HLA in healthy donors. Primers for the PCR totalled 60 Vbeta and 13 Jbeta. Assay: immunoSEQ multiplex PCR; the TCRdb copy retains only in-frame clones and omits some. The data show some 190,000 clones, around 87% seen once. The sample taken for sequencing was PBMCs. These receptors were obtained from a boy aged 2 to 10 in good health and CMV-seronegative.

The chain links TRBV27 to TRBJ2-7; D ambiguous. This CDR3 has 12 residues. The germline V gene has CDR1 MNHEY and CDR2 SMNVEV (reference sequence). V lost 8 bases, J lost 0 bases, and 8 bases lay in between. CDR3 nucleotide sequence: TGTGCCAGCGGGCTGAGCTCCTACGAGCAGTACTTC. It specifies CASGLSSYEQYF.

The gene calls are TRBV13 and TRBJ2-5; 7 bases align to TRBD2. The CDR3 loop spans 13 amino acids. V lost 6 bases, J lost 5 bases, and 6 bases stayed unmatched. In germline, CDR1 is PRHDT, CDR2 FYEKMQ (reference sequence). The CDR3 reads CASSGGSTETQYF. In DNA form, the CDR3 reads TGTGCCAGCAGTGGCGGGAGTACGGAGACCCAGTACTTC.

The chain is built from TRBV19 and TRBJ2-3; maybe TRBD2 (5 bases). The germline gives CDR1 LNHDA, CDR2 SQIVND (reference sequence). The CDR3 totals 15 residues. Trimming cost V 3 bases and J 3 bases, with 13 bases left between them. The CDR3 DNA reads as TGTGCCAGTAGTATGTCCTCGGGCGGGACAGATACGCAGTATTTT. This gives the protein CASSMSSGGTDTQYF. The full variable domain, completed using reference TRBV19 and TRBJ2-3, is DGGITQSPKYLFRKEGQNVTLSCEQNLNHDAMYWYRQDPGQGLRLIYYSQIVNDFQKGDIAEGYSVSREKKESFPLTVTSAQKNPTAFYLCASSMSSGGTDTQYFGPGTRLTVL.

This chain joins TRBV27 and TRBJ2-6; D remains unclear. Germline CDR1 and CDR2: MNHEY and SMNVEV (reference sequence). Trimming took 3 bases from V and 0 from J, leaving 15 bases between them. The CDR3 spans 18 residues. In DNA form, the CDR3 reads TGTGCCAGCAGTTTGGTATCCAGAGGTGGCTCTGGGGCCAACGTCCTGACTTTC. Amino acids: CASSLVSRGGSGANVLTF.

The gene calls are TRBV9 and TRBJ2-2; D is perhaps TRBD2 (5 bases). Looked up from germline, CDR1 is SGDLS and CDR2 is YYNGEE. Trimming took off 4 bases at V and 8 bases at J, with 9 bases between the two ends. This CDR3 contains 12 residues. The CDR3 DNA reads TGTGCCAGCAGCCTTGGGGAGGGGGAGCTGTTTTTT. Translation: CASSLGEGELFF.

The V and J genes are TRBV9 and TRBJ1-2, with D maybe TRBD1 (5 bases). Germline V gene data show CDR1 as SGDLS and CDR2 as YYNGEE. This CDR3 comprises 15 residues. Trimming removed 0 bases from V and 6 bases from J, with 15 bases in between. DNA of the CDR3: TGTGCCAGCAGCGTAGCTTGGGGGGATGAGCATGGCTACACCTTC. This translates into CASSVAWGDEHGYTF.

This chain links TRBV10-2 with TRBJ2-7, with no clear D. Trimming stripped 11 bases from V and 5 bases from J, with 10 bases between. This CDR3 has 10 residues. Germline CDR1 WSHSY, CDR2 SAAADI. CDR3 in DNA: TGCGCCCTAATACCCCACGAGCAGTACTTC. As protein: CALIPHEQYF.

This clone was recorded once. The chain recombines TRBV28 with TRBJ2-5; D gene unclear. The end of the DNA aligns better with TRBJ2-7, so the J call may be wrong. CDR1 and CDR2 from the germline V gene are MDHEN and SYDVKM. This CDR3 spans 13 amino acids. CDR3 residues: CASSLPQVYEQYF. The DNA of the CDR3 is TGTGCCAGCAGTTTACCCCAGGTTTACGAGCAGTACTTC.

The genes are TRBV6-5 and TRBJ1-2; 9 bases map to TRBD1. CDR1 and CDR2 from the germline V gene are MNHEY and SVGAGI. V shed 8 bases and J 8 bases; nucleotides not matched to a gene: 3. The CDR3 loop spans 11 amino acids. Written as DNA, the CDR3 is TGTGCCAGCCGGACAGGGGCCGGCTACACCTTC. Amino acid sequence: CASRTGAGYTF.

This chain links TRBV18 with TRBJ1-2, with 8 bases lining up with TRBD1. Germline V CDR1 and CDR2: KGHSH, LQKENI. V shed 0 bases, J shed 5 bases, and the junction held 2 bases outside the gene matches. The CDR3 extends over 14 amino acids. This chain's CDR3 is CASSPPGQEYGYTF. As DNA, the CDR3 is TGTGCCAGCTCACCACCGGGACAGGAGTATGGCTACACCTTC. Combining the CDR3 with reference TRBV18 and TRBJ1-2 gives the whole variable domain NAGVMQNPRHLVRRRGQEARLRCSPMKGHSHVYWYRQLPEEGLKFMVYLQKENIIDESGMPKERFSAEFPKEGPSILRIQQVVRGDSAAYFCASSPPGQEYGYTFGSGTRLTVV.